Detailed here is one T cell receptor beta chain. Its antigen is unidentified. The sample originates from a study of relationships among human T cell subsets. Overall study results and limits: Across seven subsets, gene usage, CDR3 length and N-additions did not differ significantly.

From mRNA, alpha and beta CDR3 regions were amplified using semiquantitative ARM-PCR. Exponential amplification used communal superprimers after tagged nested gene-specific primers in ARM-PCR. TCRdb passed the multiplex PCR reads through MiXCR, listing each CDR3 protein once. In the table there are roughly 5,400 distinct CDR3 sequences, roughly 69% of which are singletons. CD8+ T cells were isolated by anti-CD4 multisort bead depletion, then anti-CD8 bead selection. Magnetic beads coated with subset-specific antibodies isolated the T cell subsets. The source is a middle-aged man in good health. Sequencing was done on a sample of CD8+ T cells sorted from blood.

The chain's CDR3 is CSAREDRGRETQYF. The CDR3 nucleotides are TGCAGTGCTAGAGAGGACAGGGGGAGAGAGACCCAGTACTTC. The V gene is TRBV20-1, the J gene TRBJ2-5; 10 positions match TRBD1. The junction had 2 bases not matched to a gene; V was cut back by 0 bases and J by 4 bases. Germline V gene sequence: CDR1 DFQATT, CDR2 SNEGSKA (reference sequence). The CDR3 has 14 amino acids.